The present T cell receptor (beta chain) was sequenced within a study of CD8+ T cells in alopecia areata. Findings and limits, study-wide: Tofacitinib delivered significant drops in scalp clonality and in expanded CD8+ clones among the top 100.

As regards this clone: Its antigen remains unknown.

V was cut by 3 bases and J by 7 bases, with 10 bases left in between. The CDR3 runs 13 residues. The germline gives CDR1 SEHNR, CDR2 FQNEAQ (reference sequence). Following extraction, RNA underwent reverse transcription to cDNA, which served as the sequencing template. Using immunoSEQ multiplex PCR, the repertoire was profiled, and TCRdb retains in-frame clones only, with some absent. This repertoire shows approximately 170,000 clones, approximately 60% found once; its top ten account for roughly 0.67%. Treatment here: oral pan-JAK inhibitor, 5-10 mg twice daily. This sequence joins TRBV7-9 and TRBJ1-5; D not certain. The sequence derives from a human donor with alopecia areata. The specimen comprised CD4+ T cells sorted from blood, sampled at week 4, from a patient treated with tofacitinib. This CDR3 reads CASSFDLQQPQHF. For the CDR3, the DNA is TGTGCCAGCAGCTTCGACCTACAGCAGCCCCAGCATTTT.